This is a list of T cell receptor beta chains from one sample in a study of blood T cells in healthy people across ages. TCRdb processed the 5' RACE reads anew with MiXCR; each CDR3 protein has one entry. The table shows 1.5 million to 2 million distinct CDR3 sequences, with under 30% occurring only once. The sample was blood. The receptors come from a woman aged 25 to 45 in good health. Both conserved end residues are part of each CDR3.

cdr3_length,v_call,j_call,cdr3_aa
13,TRBV4-1,TRBJ2-3,CASSPGQGYTQYF
16,TRBV7-2,TRBJ2-1,CASSPGLAGNYNEQFF
16,TRBV4-1,TRBJ2-6,CASSQEGRTGANVLTF
15,TRBV7-3,TRBJ2-3,CASSLGGLDTDTQYF
12,TRBV2,TRBJ1-2,CASSGTGEGYTF
14,TRBV6-4,TRBJ2-3,CASSDLPGRNTQYF
14,TRBV28,TRBJ2-7,CASSLAGQGDEQYF
14,TRBV3-1,NA,CASSQVHDLCEQYF
14,TRBV5-1,TRBJ2-1,CASKDASGYNEQFF
14,TRBV20-1,TRBJ1-1,CSARDTRDRVEAFF
12,TRBV29-1,TRBJ1-1,CSVGPDRREAFF
13,TRBV6-8,TRBJ1-1,CASRLEGDTESFF
13,TRBV12-3/TRBV12-4,TRBJ2-1,CASSPRRADEQFF
14,TRBV20-1,TRBJ2-7,CSATAGQGGYEQYF
14,TRBV6-5,TRBJ1-6,CASTRDRGQVSLHF
12,TRBV5-6,TRBJ2-7,CASSYRVHEQYF
16,TRBV2,TRBJ1-5,CASGPPGQGSNQPQHF
13,TRBV27,TRBJ2-4,CASSSGLRDIQYF